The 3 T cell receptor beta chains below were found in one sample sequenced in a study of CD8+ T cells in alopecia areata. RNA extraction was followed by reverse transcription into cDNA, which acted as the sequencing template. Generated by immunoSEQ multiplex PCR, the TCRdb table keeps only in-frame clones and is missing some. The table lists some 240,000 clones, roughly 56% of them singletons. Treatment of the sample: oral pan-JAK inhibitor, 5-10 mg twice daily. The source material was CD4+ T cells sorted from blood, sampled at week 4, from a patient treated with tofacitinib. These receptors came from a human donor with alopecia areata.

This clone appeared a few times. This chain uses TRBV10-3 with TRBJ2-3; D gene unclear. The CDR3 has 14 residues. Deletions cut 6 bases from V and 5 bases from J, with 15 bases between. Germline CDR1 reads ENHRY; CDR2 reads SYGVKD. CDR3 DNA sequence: TGTGCCATCAGCCGATCCCTAAATGGAGATACGCAGTATTTT. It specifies CAISRSLNGDTQYF.

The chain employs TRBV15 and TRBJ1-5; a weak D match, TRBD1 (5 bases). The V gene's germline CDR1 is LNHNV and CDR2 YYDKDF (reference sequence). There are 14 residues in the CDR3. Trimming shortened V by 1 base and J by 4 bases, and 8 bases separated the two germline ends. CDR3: CATSRGGGNQPQHF. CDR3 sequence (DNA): TGTGCCACCAGCAGAGGCGGGGGGAATCAGCCCCAGCATTTT.

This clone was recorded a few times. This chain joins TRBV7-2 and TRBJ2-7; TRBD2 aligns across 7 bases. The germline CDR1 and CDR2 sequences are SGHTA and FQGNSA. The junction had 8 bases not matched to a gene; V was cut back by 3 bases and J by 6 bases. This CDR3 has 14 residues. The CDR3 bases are TGTGCCAGCAGCTTTGACGGGGGGTTTGCCGAGCAGTACTTC. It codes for CASSFDGGFAEQYF.